The 24 T cell receptor beta chains in this list originate from one sample, sequenced in a study of graft-versus-host responses after intestinal transplantation. For these receptors, no antigen is known. Here immunoSEQ multiplex PCR was the method, and the copy in TCRdb shows in-frame clones only, minus some. This sample carries more than 85,000 clones, 82% of them seen once, and the ten largest clones take 0.8% to 0.9%. The sample here was unstimulated CD4+ T cells sorted from spleen or lymph node cells, taken before intestinal transplant. Source of these receptors: a human donor who received an intestinal transplant.

The V call is TRBV28, the J call TRBJ2-5, with TRBD2 as a possible D gene (7 bases). The germline gives CDR1 MDHEN, CDR2 SYDVKM. CDR3 size: 13 residues. V was clipped by 8 bases and J by 3 bases, with 13 bases between them. The CDR3 sequence: CASGGAREETQYF. The CDR3 DNA is TGTGCCAGCGGGGGGGCTAGGGAAGAGACCCAGTACTTC.

V usage is TRBV18 and J usage is TRBJ2-3; D gene unclear. This CDR3 comprises 14 residues. Germline V gives CDR1 KGHSH, CDR2 LQKENI. V was cut by 3 bases and J by 2 bases, with 9 bases left in between. The CDR3 sequence: CASSPLADTDTQYF. CDR3 sequence (DNA): TGTGCCAGCTCACCCCTCGCGGACACAGATACGCAGTATTTT.

The chain is built from TRBV9 and TRBJ1-2; the D gene is possibly TRBD1 (5 bases). The CDR3 length is 14 residues. From germline, CDR1 is SGDLS and CDR2 YYNGEE. Trimming left V 4 bases short and J 2 bases short, with 12 bases between. CDR3 sequence: CASSPQTANYGYTF. CDR3 nucleotide sequence: TGTGCCAGCAGCCCGCAGACAGCGAACTATGGCTACACCTTC.

The genes are TRBV6-1 and TRBJ2-7; the match to TRBD2 covers 9 bases. The CDR3 contains 15 residues. After removal of 10 bases from V and 7 bases from J, the junction contained 17 bases not matched to a gene. The germline V gene encodes CDR1 MNHNS and CDR2 SASEGT. The CDR3 region is CATRMGLAGSWEQYF. CDR3 nucleotide sequence: TGTGCCACCAGGATGGGGCTAGCGGGATCATGGGAGCAGTACTTC.

The V call is TRBV28, the J call TRBJ1-2; 7 positions agree with TRBD1. The CDR3 contains 12 residues. J lost 4 bases, V lost 6 bases, and 2 bases had no gene match. From germline, CDR1 is MDHEN and CDR2 SYDVKM. The CDR3 region is CASRRQGYGYTF. CDR3 in DNA: TGTGCCAGCAGAAGACAGGGCTATGGCTACACCTTC.

This chain joins TRBV7-9 and TRBJ2-1; 8 bases agree with TRBD2. The CDR3 is made up of 19 amino acids. V was clipped by 3 bases and J by 3 bases; unmatched bases: 16. Germline V lookup: CDR1 SEHNR, CDR2 FQNEAQ (reference sequence). This chain's CDR3 is CASSFRTSRGGNFYNEQFF. The CDR3 coding sequence is TGTGCCAGCAGCTTCCGGACTAGCCGGGGGGGTAACTTCTACAATGAGCAGTTCTTC.

In this sample, this clone turned up once. The V and J genes are TRBV7-2 and TRBJ2-2; 9 bases line up with TRBD1. This CDR3 spans 14 amino acids. The germline gives CDR1 SGHTA, CDR2 FQGNSA. After removal of 6 bases from V and 4 bases from J, the junction contained 3 bases not matched to a gene. The CDR3 nucleotides are TGTGCCAGCAGGCTGGGACAGGGCACCGGGGAGCTGTTTTTT. Translated, it gives CASRLGQGTGELFF.

The V and J genes are TRBV7-7 and TRBJ2-5; TRBD1 is a possible D gene (6 bases). Per the germline V gene, CDR1 is SSHAT and CDR2 is FNYEAQ (reference sequence). V lost 5 bases and J 7 bases, leaving 14 bases between the germline ends. The CDR3 loop spans 13 amino acids. In DNA, the CDR3 is TGTGCCAGCAGCGGACAGAGCCTTGGGACCCAGTACTTC. Translating it yields CASSGQSLGTQYF.

The rearrangement links TRBV19 to TRBJ2-1, with TRBD2 as a possible D gene (6 bases). Germline CDR1 reads LNHDA; CDR2 reads SQIVND (reference sequence). This CDR3 is built from 14 residues. V gave up 4 bases and J gave up 1 base, with 8 bases separating them. CDR3: CASSSGKSYNEQFF. The CDR3 DNA reads as TGTGCCAGTAGTAGCGGGAAGTCCTACAATGAGCAGTTCTTC.

The rearrangement uses TRBV18 and TRBJ2-1; 12 bases agree with TRBD2. V trimming: 5 bases; J trimming: 12 bases; junction bases outside the gene matches: 2. Germline lookup yields CDR1 KGHSH and CDR2 LQKENI. The CDR3 runs to 12 residues. For the CDR3, the DNA is TGTGCCAGCTCAATGGGACTAGCGGGGCAGTTCTTC. The encoded protein is CASSMGLAGQFF.

CDR3 nucleotide sequence: TGTGCCAGCAGTCTCCGGCGGTATTCTGGGACTCCCTCATTCGATGAGCAGTTCTTC. Protein product: CASSLRRYSGTPSFDEQFF. This chain uses TRBV28 with TRBJ2-1, with D possibly being TRBD2 (6 bases). Germline V gene data show CDR1 as MDHEN and CDR2 as SYDVKM. V dropped 5 bases and J dropped 8 bases, with 31 bases sitting between them. CDR3 length: 19 amino acids.

The gene calls are TRBV15 and TRBJ1-6; 9 bases align to TRBD1. The germline CDR1 and CDR2 sequences are LNHNV and YYDKDF (reference sequence). The CDR3 sequence is 18 residues long. With V trimmed by 0 bases and J by 8 bases, 11 bases remained unmatched. CDR3 region: CATSRERPDRGSDSPLHF. The CDR3 bases are TGTGCCACCAGCAGAGAGCGCCCCGACAGGGGGTCAGATTCACCCCTCCACTTT.

This rearrangement joins TRBV6-6 to TRBJ2-3; 11 bases line up with TRBD2. The V segment lost 6 bases and the J segment 6 bases; nucleotides outside the gene matches: 8. The CDR3 covers 15 residues. In germline, CDR1 is MNHNY, CDR2 SVGAGI (reference sequence). This CDR3 reads CASSSLAGGMDTQYF. CDR3 coding DNA: TGTGCCAGCAGCTCTCTAGCGGGGGGAATGGATACGCAGTATTTT.

This clone was recorded a few times. This sequence joins TRBV2 and TRBJ2-7; TRBD1 is a possible D gene (5 bases). Deletions cut 6 bases from V and 4 bases from J, with 10 bases between. There are 12 residues in the CDR3. Germline V gives CDR1 SNHLY, CDR2 FYNNEI. CDR3 sequence reads: CASSLQAYEQYF. The CDR3 nucleotides are TGTGCCAGCAGCTTACAGGCTTACGAGCAGTACTTC.

This clone was counted a single time. This sequence joins TRBV5-1 and TRBJ2-7; perhaps TRBD1 as D (5 bases). Trimming pared 5 bases from V and 3 bases from J, leaving 9 bases between. The CDR3 spans 12 residues. Germline assignment: CDR1 SGHRS and CDR2 YFSETQ. The CDR3 nucleotides are TGCGCCAGCAGAACCAGGGACTACGAGCAGTACTTC. Its translation: CASRTRDYEQYF.

V and J are TRBV5-8 and TRBJ2-6, with a possible D match to TRBD1 (6 bases). The CDR3 sequence is 18 residues long. The germline gives CDR1 SGHTS, CDR2 YDEGEE. V was trimmed by 1 base and J by 4 bases, leaving 18 bases between them. For the CDR3, the DNA is TGTGCCAGCAGCTTGACTACAGGGCTCTTGCAGGGGGCCAACGTCCTGACTTTC. Its protein is CASSLTTGLLQGANVLTF. The full variable domain, completed using reference TRBV5-8 and TRBJ2-6, is EAGVTQSPTHLIKTRGQQATLRCSPISGHTSVYWYQQALGLGLQFLLWYDEGEERNRGNFPPRFSGRQFPNYSSELNVNALELEDSALYLCASSLTTGLLQGANVLTFGAGSRLTVL.

The V call is TRBV28, the J call TRBJ2-2; the match to TRBD1 covers 10 bases. V was clipped by 5 bases and J by 4 bases; unmatched bases: 10. The V gene's germline CDR1 is MDHEN and CDR2 SYDVKM. The CDR3 runs 17 residues. This CDR3 reads CASSPATGQGSTGELFF. CDR3 DNA sequence: TGTGCCAGCAGTCCCGCCACGGGACAGGGGAGCACCGGGGAGCTGTTTTTT. The full variable domain, rest sourced from reference TRBV28 and TRBJ2-2, is DVKVTQSSRYLVKRTGEKVFLECVQDMDHENMFWYRQDPGLGLRLIYFSYDVKMKEKGDIPEGYSVSREKKERFSLILESASTNQTSMYLCASSPATGQGSTGELFFGEGSRLTVL.

This chain connects TRBV6-5 to TRBJ2-7, with D possibly TRBD2 on 6 matching bases. The CDR3 totals 14 residues. Germline CDR1 MNHEY, CDR2 SVGAGI. Trimming removed 5 bases from V and 4 bases from J, with 15 bases in between. The CDR3 DNA follows: TGTGCCAGCAGTCCAACCTGGGGGGAGTACGAGCAGTACTTC. As protein: CASSPTWGEYEQYF.

The chain uses TRBV6-5 and TRBJ2-7; a weak D match, TRBD2 (5 bases). The V gene lost 2 bases and the J gene lost 3 bases, with 11 bases spanning the gap. This CDR3 comprises 14 residues. Germline CDR1 MNHEY, CDR2 SVGAGI. The chain's CDR3 is CASSYGGSDYEQYF. The CDR3 DNA reads TGTGCCAGCAGTTACGGCGGTAGCGACTACGAGCAGTACTTC.

The chain has TRBV18 and TRBJ2-1; D uncertain. The germline gives CDR1 KGHSH, CDR2 LQKENI. The germline V and J ends were trimmed by 4 bases and 1 base, with 14 bases remaining between them. The CDR3 totals 16 residues. The CDR3 DNA reads as TGTGCCAGCTCACTGCGAAGTAGTAGTTCCTACAATGAGCAGTTCTTC. This gives the protein CASSLRSSSSYNEQFF.

This clone appeared a single time. V and J are TRBV9 and TRBJ2-1; D is ambiguous. The CDR3 totals 13 residues. V dropped 0 bases and J dropped 10 bases, with 11 bases sitting between them. Germline V gene data show CDR1 as SGDLS and CDR2 as YYNGEE. The CDR3 reads CASSVEAPGEQFF. CDR3 in DNA: TGTGCCAGCAGCGTAGAAGCGCCCGGGGAGCAGTTCTTC.

This clone was detected a few times. The CDR3 spells CASTEREAEAFF. In DNA, the CDR3 is TGTGCCAGCACGGAGAGGGAGGCTGAAGCTTTCTTT. The chain employs TRBV6-1 and TRBJ1-1, with D hard to call. Trimming stripped 7 bases from V and 6 bases from J, with 12 bases between. CDR3 length equals 12 residues. CDR1 is MNHNS and CDR2 is SASEGT in the germline V gene.

The CDR3 reads CASSLLLAATYEQYF. CDR3 DNA: TGTGCCAGCAGCTTATTGTTGGCAGCGACCTACGAGCAGTACTTC. This chain connects TRBV7-8 to TRBJ2-5, with D unclear. The J call is doubtful: the DNA matches TRBJ2-7 better. The CDR3 length is 15 residues. The germline gives CDR1 SGHVS, CDR2 FQNEAQ.

The CDR3 DNA reads as TGTGCCAGCAGCCCCCCAGGGACTAGCGGAATCTACGAGCAGTACTTC. Translated: CASSPPGTSGIYEQYF. The chain combines TRBV5-4 with TRBJ2-7; 11 bases match TRBD2. Germline CDR1 and CDR2: SGHNT and YYREEE (reference sequence). V shed 4 bases, J shed 3 bases, and the junction held 9 bases outside the gene matches. This CDR3 has 16 residues.